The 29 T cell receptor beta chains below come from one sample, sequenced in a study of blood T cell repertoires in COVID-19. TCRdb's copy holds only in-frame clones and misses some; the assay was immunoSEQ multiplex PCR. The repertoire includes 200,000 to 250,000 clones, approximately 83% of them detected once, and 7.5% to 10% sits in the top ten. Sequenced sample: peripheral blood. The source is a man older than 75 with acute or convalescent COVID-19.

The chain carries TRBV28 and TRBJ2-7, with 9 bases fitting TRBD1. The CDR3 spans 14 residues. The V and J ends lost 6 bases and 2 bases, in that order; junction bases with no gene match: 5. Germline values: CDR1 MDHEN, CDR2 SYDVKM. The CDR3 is CASSGQGSTYEQYF. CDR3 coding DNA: TGTGCCAGCAGCGGACAGGGGAGTACCTACGAGCAGTACTTC.

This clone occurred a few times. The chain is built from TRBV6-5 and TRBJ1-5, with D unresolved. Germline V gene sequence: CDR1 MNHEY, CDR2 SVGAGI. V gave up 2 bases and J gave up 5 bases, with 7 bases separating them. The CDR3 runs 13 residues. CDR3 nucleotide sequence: TGTGCCAGCAGTTACCAGAAGTATCAGCCCCAGCATTTT. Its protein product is CASSYQKYQPQHF.

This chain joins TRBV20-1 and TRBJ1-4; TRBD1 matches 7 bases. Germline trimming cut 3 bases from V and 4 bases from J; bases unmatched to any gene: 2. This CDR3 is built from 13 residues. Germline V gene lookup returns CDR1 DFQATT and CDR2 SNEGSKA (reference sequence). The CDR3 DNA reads TGCAGTGCTAGTCAGGGGGGTAATGAAAAACTGTTTTTT. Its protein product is CSASQGGNEKLFF.

This CDR3 is CASSGGEGPTFSYEQYF. The CDR3 bases are TGTGCCAGCAGTGGTGGAGAAGGTCCTACCTTCTCCTACGAGCAGTACTTC. The chain couples TRBV25-1 to TRBJ2-7, with D hard to call. V was shortened by 4 bases and J by 0 bases, with 19 bases between the two germline ends. The V gene's germline CDR1 is MGHDK and CDR2 SYGVNS. CDR3 length equals 17 residues.

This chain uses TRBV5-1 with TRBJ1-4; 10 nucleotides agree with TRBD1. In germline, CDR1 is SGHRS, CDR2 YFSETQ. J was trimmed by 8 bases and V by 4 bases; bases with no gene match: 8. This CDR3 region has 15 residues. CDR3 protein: CASSNGGQGYEKLFF. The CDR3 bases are TGCGCCAGCAGCAATGGGGGACAGGGGTACGAAAAACTGTTTTTT.

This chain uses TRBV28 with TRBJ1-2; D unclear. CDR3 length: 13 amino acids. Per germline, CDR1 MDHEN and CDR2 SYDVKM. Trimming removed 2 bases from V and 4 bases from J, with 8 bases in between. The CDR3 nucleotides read TGTGCCAGCAGTTTAAGGCGGGTCTATGGCTACACCTTC. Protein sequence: CASSLRRVYGYTF.

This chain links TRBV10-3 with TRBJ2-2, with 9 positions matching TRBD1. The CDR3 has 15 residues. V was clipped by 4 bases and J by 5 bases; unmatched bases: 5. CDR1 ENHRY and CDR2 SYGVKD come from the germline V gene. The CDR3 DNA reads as TGTGCCATCAGTGGGTGGACAGGGGAGACCGGGGAGCTGTTTTTT. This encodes CAISGWTGETGELFF.

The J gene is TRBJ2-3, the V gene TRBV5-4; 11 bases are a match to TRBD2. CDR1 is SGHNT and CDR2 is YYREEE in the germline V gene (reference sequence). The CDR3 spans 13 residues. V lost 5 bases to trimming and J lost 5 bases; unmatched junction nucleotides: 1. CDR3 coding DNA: TGTGCCAGCAGACTAGCGGGAGTAGATACGCAGTATTTT. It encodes CASRLAGVDTQYF. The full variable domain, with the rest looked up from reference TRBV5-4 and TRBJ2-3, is ETGVTQSPTHLIKTRGQQVTLRCSSQSGHNTVSWYQQALGQGPQFIFQYYREEENGRGNFPPRFSGLQFPNYSSELNVNALELDDSALYLCASRLAGVDTQYFGPGTRLTVL.

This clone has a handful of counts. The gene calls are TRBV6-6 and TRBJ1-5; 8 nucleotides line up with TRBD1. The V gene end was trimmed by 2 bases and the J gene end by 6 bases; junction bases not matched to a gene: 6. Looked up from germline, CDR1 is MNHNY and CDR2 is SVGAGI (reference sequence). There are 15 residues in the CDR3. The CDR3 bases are TGTGCCAGCAGTTACCTGGACAGGGAGGGTCAGCCCCAGCATTTT. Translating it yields CASSYLDREGQPQHF.

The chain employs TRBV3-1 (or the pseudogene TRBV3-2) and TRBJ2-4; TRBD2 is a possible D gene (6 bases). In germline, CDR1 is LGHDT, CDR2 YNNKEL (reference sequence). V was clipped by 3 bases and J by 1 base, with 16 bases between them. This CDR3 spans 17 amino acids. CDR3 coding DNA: TGTGCCAGCAGCCACTCCTGGGGGGAATCGGCCAAAAACATTCAGTACTTC. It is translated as CASSHSWGESAKNIQYF.

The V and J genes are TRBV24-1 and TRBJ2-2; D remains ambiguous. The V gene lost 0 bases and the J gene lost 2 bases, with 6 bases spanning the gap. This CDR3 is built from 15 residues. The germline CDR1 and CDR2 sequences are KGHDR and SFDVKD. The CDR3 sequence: CATSDLGVNTGELFF. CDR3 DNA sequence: TGTGCCACCAGTGATTTGGGAGTTAACACCGGGGAGCTGTTTTTT.

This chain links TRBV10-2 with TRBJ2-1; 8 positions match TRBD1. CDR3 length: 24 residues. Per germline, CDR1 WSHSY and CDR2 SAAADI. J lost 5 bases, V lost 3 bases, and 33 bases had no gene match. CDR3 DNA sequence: TGCGCCAGCAGTGACCAGCGTAGGACAGGGCGTTATCCTTATCTAGGGTCGTCCAACAATGAGCAGTTCTTC. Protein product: CASSDQRRTGRYPYLGSSNNEQFF.

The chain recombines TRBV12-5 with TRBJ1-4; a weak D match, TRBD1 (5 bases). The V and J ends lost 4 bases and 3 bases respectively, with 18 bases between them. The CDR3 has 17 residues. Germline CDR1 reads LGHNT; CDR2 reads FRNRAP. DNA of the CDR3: TGTGCTAGTGGTTGGGGGGATTGGGGTTTGGCTAATGAAAAACTGTTTTTT. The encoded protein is CASGWGDWGLANEKLFF.

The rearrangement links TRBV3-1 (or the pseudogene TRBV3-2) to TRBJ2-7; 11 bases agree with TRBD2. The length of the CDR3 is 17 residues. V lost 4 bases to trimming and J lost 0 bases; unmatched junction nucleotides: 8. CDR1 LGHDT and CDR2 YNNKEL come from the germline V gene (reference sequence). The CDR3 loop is CASSRTASGGLSYEQYF. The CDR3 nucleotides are TGTGCCAGCAGCCGCACTGCTAGCGGGGGGCTCTCCTACGAGCAGTACTTC.

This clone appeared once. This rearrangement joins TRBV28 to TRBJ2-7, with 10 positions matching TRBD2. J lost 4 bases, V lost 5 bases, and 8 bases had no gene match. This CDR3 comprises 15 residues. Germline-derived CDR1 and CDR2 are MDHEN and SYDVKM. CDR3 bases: TGTGCCAGCAGTACCGGGACTAGCGTCGGGTACGAGCAGTACTTC. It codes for CASSTGTSVGYEQYF.

CDR3 DNA sequence: TGTGCCAGCAGTTTATCCCGGGACAGGGGAGAAGAGAGCTATGGCTACACCTTC. It codes for CASSLSRDRGEESYGYTF. This chain links TRBV27 with TRBJ1-2; 10 positions agree with TRBD1. Germline CDR1 MNHEY, CDR2 SMNVEV (reference sequence). V dropped 0 bases and J dropped 4; count of bases not matched to a gene: 11. This CDR3 spans 18 amino acids.

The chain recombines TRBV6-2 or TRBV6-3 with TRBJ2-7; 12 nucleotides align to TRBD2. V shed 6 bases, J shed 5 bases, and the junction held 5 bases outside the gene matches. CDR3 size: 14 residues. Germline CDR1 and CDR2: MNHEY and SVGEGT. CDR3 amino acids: CASRPSGGAHEQYF. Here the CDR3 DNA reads TGTGCCAGCAGGCCTAGCGGGGGGGCCCACGAGCAGTACTTC.

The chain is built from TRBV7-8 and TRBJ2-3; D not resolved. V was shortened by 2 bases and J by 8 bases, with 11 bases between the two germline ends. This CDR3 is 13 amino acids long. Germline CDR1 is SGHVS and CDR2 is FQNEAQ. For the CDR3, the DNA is TGTGCCAGCAGCTTAAGAGGCCCCGGTACGCAGTATTTT. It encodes CASSLRGPGTQYF.

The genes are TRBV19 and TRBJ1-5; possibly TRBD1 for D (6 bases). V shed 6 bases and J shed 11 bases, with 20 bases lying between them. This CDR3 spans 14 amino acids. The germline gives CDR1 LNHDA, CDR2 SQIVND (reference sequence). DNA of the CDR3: TGTGCCAGTAGCTCAGGGGCGGCAGAGAAATCCCAGCATTTT. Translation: CASSSGAAEKSQHF.

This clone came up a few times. The CDR3 region is CASSMGTGGNYGYTF. For the CDR3, the DNA is TGTGCCAGTAGTATGGGGACAGGGGGGAACTATGGCTACACCTTC. This chain uses TRBV19 with TRBJ1-2; TRBD1 matches 11 bases. The CDR3 is 15 amino acids. The V segment lost 3 bases and the J segment 2 bases; nucleotides outside the gene matches: 2. From germline, CDR1 is LNHDA and CDR2 SQIVND (reference sequence).

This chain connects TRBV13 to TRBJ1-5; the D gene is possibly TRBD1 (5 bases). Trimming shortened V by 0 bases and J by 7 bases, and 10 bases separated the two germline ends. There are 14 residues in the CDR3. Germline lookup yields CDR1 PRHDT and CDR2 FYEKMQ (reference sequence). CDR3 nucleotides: TGTGCCAGCAGCTTAGGAGGGGTAGGGCAGCCCCAGCATTTT. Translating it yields CASSLGGVGQPQHF. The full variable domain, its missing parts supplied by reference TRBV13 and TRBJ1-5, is AAGVIQSPRHLIKEKRETATLKCYPIPRHDTVYWYQQGPGQDPQFLISFYEKMQSDKGSIPDRFSAQQFSDYHSELNMSSLELGDSALYFCASSLGGVGQPQHFGDGTRLSIL.

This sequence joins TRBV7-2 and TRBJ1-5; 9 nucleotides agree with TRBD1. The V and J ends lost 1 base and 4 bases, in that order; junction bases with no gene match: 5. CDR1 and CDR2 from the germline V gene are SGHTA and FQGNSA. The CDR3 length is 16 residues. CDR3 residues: CASSLVGQGGNQPQHF. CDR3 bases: TGTGCCAGCAGCTTAGTGGGACAGGGAGGGAATCAGCCCCAGCATTTT.

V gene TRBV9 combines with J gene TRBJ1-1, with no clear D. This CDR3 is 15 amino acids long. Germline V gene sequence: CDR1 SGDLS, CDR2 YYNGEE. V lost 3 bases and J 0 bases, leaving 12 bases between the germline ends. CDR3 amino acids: CASSAGGLMNTEAFF. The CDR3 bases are TGTGCCAGCAGCGCCGGAGGGCTCATGAACACTGAAGCTTTCTTT.

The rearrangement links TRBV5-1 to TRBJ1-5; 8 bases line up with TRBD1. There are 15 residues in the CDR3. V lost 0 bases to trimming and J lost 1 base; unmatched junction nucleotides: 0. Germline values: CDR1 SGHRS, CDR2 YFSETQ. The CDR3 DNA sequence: TGCGCCAGCAGCTTGGACAGGGGGAGCAATCAGCCCCAGCATTTT. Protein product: CASSLDRGSNQPQHF.

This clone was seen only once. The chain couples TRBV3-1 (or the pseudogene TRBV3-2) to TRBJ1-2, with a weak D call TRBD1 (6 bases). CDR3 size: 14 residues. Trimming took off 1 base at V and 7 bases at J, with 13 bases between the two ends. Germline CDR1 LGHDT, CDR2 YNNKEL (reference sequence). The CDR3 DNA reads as TGTGCCAGCAGCCAAGTAGGGGGAAATGGTGGCTACACCTTC. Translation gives CASSQVGGNGGYTF.

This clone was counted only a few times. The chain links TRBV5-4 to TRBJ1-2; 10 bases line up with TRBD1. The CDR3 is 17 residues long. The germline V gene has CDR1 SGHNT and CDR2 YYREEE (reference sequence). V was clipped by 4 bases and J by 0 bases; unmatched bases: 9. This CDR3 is CASSIDRGQRTNYGYTF. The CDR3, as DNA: TGTGCCAGCAGCATTGACAGGGGGCAGCGAACTAACTATGGCTACACCTTC.

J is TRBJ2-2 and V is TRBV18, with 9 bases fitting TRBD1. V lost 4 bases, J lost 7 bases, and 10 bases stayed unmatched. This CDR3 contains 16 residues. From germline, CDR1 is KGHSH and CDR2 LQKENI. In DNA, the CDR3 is TGTGCCAGCTCACGCCACCGGGACAGGGCTGTCGGGGAGCTGTTTTTT. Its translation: CASSRHRDRAVGELFF.

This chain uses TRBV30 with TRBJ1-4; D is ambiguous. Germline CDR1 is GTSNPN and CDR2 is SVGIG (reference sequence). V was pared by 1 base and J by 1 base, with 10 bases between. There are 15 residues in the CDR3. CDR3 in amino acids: CAWSARVLTNEKLFF. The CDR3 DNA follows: TGTGCCTGGAGTGCCCGTGTGTTAACTAATGAAAAACTGTTTTTT.

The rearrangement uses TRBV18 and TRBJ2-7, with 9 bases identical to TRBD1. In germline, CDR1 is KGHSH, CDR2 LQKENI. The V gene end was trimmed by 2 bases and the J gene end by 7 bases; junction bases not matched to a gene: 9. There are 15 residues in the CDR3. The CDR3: CASSPDGTGLGEQYF. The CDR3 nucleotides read TGTGCCAGCTCACCAGATGGGACAGGGCTAGGAGAGCAGTACTTC.